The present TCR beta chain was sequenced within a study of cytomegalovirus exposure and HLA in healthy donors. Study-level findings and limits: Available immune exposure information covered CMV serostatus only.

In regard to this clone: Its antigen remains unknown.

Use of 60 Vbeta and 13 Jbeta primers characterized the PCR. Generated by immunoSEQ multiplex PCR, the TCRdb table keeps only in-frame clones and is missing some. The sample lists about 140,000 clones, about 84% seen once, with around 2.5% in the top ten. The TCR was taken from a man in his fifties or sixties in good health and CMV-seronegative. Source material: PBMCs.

For the CDR3, the DNA is TGTGCCTGGAGTGCCGACAGGGGGCGGGTGGGGCAGTACTTC. Translation: CAWSADRGRVGQYF. The chain has TRBV30 and TRBJ2-7, with 10 bases aligning to TRBD1. V shed 1 base, J shed 9 bases, and the junction held 9 bases outside the gene matches. Per germline, CDR1 GTSNPN and CDR2 SVGIG (reference sequence). The CDR3 has 14 residues.